A single sample is the source of the 6 T cell receptor beta chains below, sequenced in a study of OX40 agonist ivuxolimab in advanced cancers. The data were produced by immunoSEQ multiplex PCR, yet TCRdb's version contains in-frame clones alone and is incomplete. Of approximately 33,000 clones listed, roughly nine tenths are singletons. The sequenced sample was CD4+ or CD8+ T cells sorted from blood, obtained in a trial of the OX40 agonist ivuxolimab. Source of these receptors: an adult with an advanced solid tumor such as melanoma, head and neck, liver or kidney cancer.

The rearrangement uses TRBV4-2 and TRBJ1-2; TRBD1 agrees at 7 bases. The CDR3 loop spans 16 amino acids. Germline lookup yields CDR1 LGHNA and CDR2 YNFKEQ. V was clipped by 2 bases and J by 1 base; unmatched bases: 7. CDR3 DNA sequence: TGTGCCAGCAGCCAATACTTTGACAGGGATAACTATGGCTACACCTTC. Protein sequence: CASSQYFDRDNYGYTF.

There are a few counts of this clone. The chain joins TRBV7-9 to TRBJ1-1; TRBD1 matches at 8 bases. This CDR3 spans 12 amino acids. Germline V gives CDR1 SEHNR, CDR2 FQNEAQ (reference sequence). V shed 3 bases and J 7 bases; nucleotides not matched to a gene: 1. As DNA, the CDR3 is TGTGCCAGCAGCTTCGGACAGGGTGAAGCTTTCTTT. Protein product: CASSFGQGEAFF.

The chain employs TRBV13 and TRBJ1-1; TRBD1 matches at 8 bases. Trimming cost V 0 bases and J 2 bases; bases outside gene matches: 8. The CDR3 extends over 17 amino acids. The germline V gene encodes CDR1 PRHDT and CDR2 FYEKMQ (reference sequence). The CDR3 protein is CASSLGGTGPGNTEAFF. The DNA of the CDR3 is TGTGCCAGCAGCTTAGGCGGGACAGGCCCCGGTAACACTGAAGCTTTCTTT.

The chain carries TRBV6-5 and TRBJ1-5, with D perhaps matching TRBD1 (5 bases). Germline CDR1 is MNHEY and CDR2 is SVGAGI. V was trimmed by 5 bases and J by 7 bases, leaving 12 bases between them. CDR3 length equals 13 residues. The CDR3 here is CASSRPGDQPQHF. CDR3 sequence (DNA): TGTGCCAGCAGTCGGCCGGGGGACCAGCCCCAGCATTTT.

This chain connects TRBV12-5 to TRBJ2-5, with 11 positions matching TRBD2. The ends lost 4 bases at V and 2 bases at J; junction bases unmatched: 9. This CDR3 contains 17 residues. Germline V gene data show CDR1 as LGHNT and CDR2 as FRNRAP. The CDR3: CASGSPLAGGRQETQYF. CDR3 nucleotide sequence: TGTGCTAGTGGTTCCCCTTTAGCGGGGGGGCGACAAGAGACCCAGTACTTC.

The sample holds one count of this clone. The J gene is TRBJ2-1, the V gene TRBV2; the match to TRBD1 covers 9 bases. This CDR3 contains 14 residues. J was trimmed by 2 bases and V by 10 bases; bases with no gene match: 6. Looked up from germline, CDR1 is SNHLY and CDR2 is FYNNEI. CDR3 coding DNA: TGTGCCATCGAGGACAGGGGACCCTACAATGAGCAGTTCTTC. It is translated as CAIEDRGPYNEQFF. The full variable domain, with the rest looked up from reference TRBV2 and TRBJ2-1, is EPEVTQTPSHQVTQMGQEVILRCVPISNHLYFYWYRQILGQKVEFLVSFYNNEISEKSEIFDDQFSVERPDGSNFTLKIRSTKLEDSAMYFCAIEDRGPYNEQFFGPGTRLTVL.